The 28 T cell receptor beta chains given below trace back to one sample, sequenced in a study of cytomegalovirus exposure and HLA in healthy donors. The study ran its PCR with 60 Vbeta and 13 Jbeta primers. Profiling relied on immunoSEQ multiplex PCR, and the TCRdb table lists in-frame clones only, not all of them. Here the sample spans roughly 100,000 clones, 65% to 80% being singletons. Specimen: PBMCs. The receptors shown here come from a woman aged 45-59 years in good health and CMV-seropositive.

The chain links TRBV14 to TRBJ1-1, with D tentatively TRBD1 (5 bases). The V gene lost 4 bases and the J gene lost 7 bases, with 13 bases spanning the gap. The CDR3 length is 13 residues. Looked up from germline, CDR1 is SGHDN and CDR2 is FVKESK. Here the CDR3 reads CASSPLDSLEAFF. In DNA, the CDR3 is TGTGCCAGCAGCCCGTTAGACAGCCTTGAAGCTTTCTTT.

As DNA, the CDR3 is TGTGCCAGCAGTTACTCGACGGCGGGAGGGTCAGATACGCAGTATTTT. Translation gives CASSYSTAGGSDTQYF. The chain combines TRBV6-6 with TRBJ2-3, with 9 bases matching TRBD2. Trimming cost V 0 bases and J 4 bases; bases outside gene matches: 5. The CDR3 covers 16 residues. The germline V gene has CDR1 MNHNY and CDR2 SVGAGI (reference sequence).

The chain carries TRBV28 and TRBJ2-2; 9 bases are shared with TRBD2. The V and J ends lost 6 bases and 9 bases, in that order; junction bases with no gene match: 17. Germline CDR1 reads MDHEN; CDR2 reads SYDVKM. The CDR3 sequence is 17 residues long. The DNA for the CDR3 is TGTGCCAGCAGCCTAGGGGGACTGGCGGGAGGGGGAAGGGAGCTGTTTTTT. It is translated as CASSLGGLAGGGRELFF.

The CDR3 sequence: CASSVEGGTSGQTGYNEQFF. In nucleotides, the CDR3 is TGTGCCAGCAGCGTAGAGGGAGGGACTAGCGGGCAGACTGGCTACAATGAGCAGTTCTTC. This sequence joins TRBV9 and TRBJ2-1; 12 bases are shared with TRBD2. Germline loops: CDR1 SGDLS, CDR2 YYNGEE. The CDR3 length is 20 residues. Losses at the gene ends were 0 bases for V and 3 bases for J; bases not matched to a gene: 13.

This sequence joins TRBV5-1 and TRBJ2-5; weak D call: TRBD2 (5 bases). There are 13 residues in the CDR3. V lost 7 bases, J lost 3 bases, and 13 bases lay in between. CDR1 and CDR2 (germline): SGHRS, YFSETQ. The CDR3 loop reads CASGGWSEETQYF. The CDR3 DNA is TGCGCCAGCGGCGGGTGGAGTGAAGAGACCCAGTACTTC.

V usage is TRBV5-1 and J usage is TRBJ2-5, with 7 bases matching TRBD2. The CDR3 has 15 amino acids. The ends lost 1 base at V and 1 base at J; junction bases unmatched: 4. Germline assignment: CDR1 SGHRS and CDR2 YFSETQ. As DNA, the CDR3 is TGCGCCAGCAGCTTGCGGACGGGGGGCCAAGAGACCCAGTACTTC. It translates to CASSLRTGGQETQYF.

The V call is TRBV9, the J call TRBJ1-1; tentative D call: TRBD1 (5 bases). This CDR3 contains 14 residues. The ends were cut back, 2 bases at V and 10 bases at J, with 18 bases in the middle. Germline V CDR1 and CDR2: SGDLS, YYNGEE. The CDR3 protein is CASSVSGREVSAFF. In DNA, the CDR3 is TGTGCCAGCAGCGTCTCAGGCAGGGAGGTTTCAGCTTTCTTT.

This clone was observed once. The V and J genes are TRBV19 and TRBJ2-5, with 7 bases aligning to TRBD2. The J call may be faulty, since TRBJ2-7 better matches the DNA end. The CDR3 covers 14 residues. CDR1 is LNHDA, CDR2 SQIVND, per germline (reference sequence). CDR3 sequence reads: CASRQRGFSYEQYF. The CDR3 region has the DNA TGTGCCAGTAGGCAGCGGGGCTTCTCCTACGAGCAGTACTTC.

With regard to this clone: A read error may account for a junction end that differs from germline. The chain uses TRBV7-9 and TRBJ2-7, with 9 bases aligning to TRBD1. The CDR3 has 16 residues. The germline V gene has CDR1 SEHNR and CDR2 FQNEAQ (reference sequence). This CDR3 reads CSSSLSGQGSFYEQYF. CDR3 nucleotides: TGTTCCAGCAGCTTGTCGGGACAGGGCAGCTTCTACGAGCAGTACTTC.

The J gene is TRBJ2-1, the V gene TRBV14; D ambiguous. Looked up from germline, CDR1 is SGHDN and CDR2 is FVKESK. V lost 2 bases, J lost 5 bases, and 22 bases lay in between. The length of the CDR3 is 18 residues. The chain's CDR3 is CASSQLGLPPNRNNEQFF. The DNA for the CDR3 is TGTGCCAGCAGCCAATTGGGCCTCCCCCCTAACCGAAACAATGAGCAGTTCTTC.

The V and J genes are TRBV30 and TRBJ2-7, with 7 bases fitting TRBD2. V lost 3 bases, J lost 6 bases, and 11 bases stayed unmatched. This CDR3 has 14 amino acids. Germline CDR1 is GTSNPN and CDR2 is SVGIG (reference sequence). In DNA, the CDR3 is TGTGCCTGGAGCGACAGCGGGGATTTGGGCGAGCAGTACTTC. Encoded protein: CAWSDSGDLGEQYF.

The J gene is TRBJ2-5, the V gene TRBV10-3; D gene unclear. Germline lookup yields CDR1 ENHRY and CDR2 SYGVKD. Trimming removed 2 bases at V and 1 base at J, with 8 bases between. This CDR3 spans 14 amino acids. The CDR3 region has the DNA TGTGCCATCAGTGAGCCAGCTAGCCAAGAGACCCAGTACTTC. Protein product: CAISEPASQETQYF.

The V and J genes are TRBV5-4 and TRBJ2-5; the D is unclear. V shed 4 bases and J shed 4 bases, with 11 bases lying between them. This CDR3 comprises 13 residues. Per germline, CDR1 SGHNT and CDR2 YYREEE (reference sequence). CDR3 sequence (DNA): TGTGCCAGCAGCCCCGGATCGGGAGAGACCCAGTACTTC. Translation: CASSPGSGETQYF.

This clone has more than one count but fewer than ten. This rearrangement joins TRBV7-2 to TRBJ2-3, with TRBD2 as a possible D gene (5 bases). Trimming removed 4 bases from V and 5 bases from J, with 13 bases in between. The CDR3 loop spans 14 amino acids. The germline gives CDR1 SGHTA, CDR2 FQGNSA. The CDR3 coding sequence is TGTGCCAGCAGCTCCGACGACTACGGAGATACGCAGTATTTT. Translated: CASSSDDYGDTQYF.

This chain connects TRBV29-1 to TRBJ2-5; TRBD1 agrees at 8 bases. The V and J ends lost 2 bases and 4 bases, in that order; junction bases with no gene match: 6. The V gene's germline CDR1 is SQVTM and CDR2 ANQGSEA. The CDR3 loop spans 14 amino acids. This chain's CDR3 is CSVETGTGGETQYF. The CDR3, as DNA: TGCAGCGTTGAAACGGGGACAGGTGGAGAGACCCAGTACTTC.

J is TRBJ2-3 and V is TRBV7-2; 11 bases line up with TRBD2. V gave up 5 bases and J gave up 4 bases; unmatched junction bases: 5. CDR3 size: 15 residues. Germline CDR1 is SGHTA and CDR2 is FQGNSA. DNA of the CDR3: TGTGCCAGCAGCCCTACTAGCGGGAGAGCAGATACGCAGTATTTT. Translating gives CASSPTSGRADTQYF.

The chain employs TRBV28 and TRBJ1-1, with TRBD1 as a possible D gene (6 bases). The germline gives CDR1 MDHEN, CDR2 SYDVKM. This CDR3 comprises 14 residues. V was cut by 9 bases and J by 6 bases, with 20 bases left in between. DNA for the CDR3: TGTGCCAGTGAGACAGGTTTCGCGATCTCTGAAGCTTTCTTT. Its protein is CASETGFAISEAFF.

The rearrangement joins TRBV19 to TRBJ2-3; 10 bases match TRBD2. Germline CDR1 is LNHDA and CDR2 is SQIVND (reference sequence). V dropped 3 bases and J dropped 4; count of bases not matched to a gene: 1. This CDR3 is built from 14 residues. CDR3 region: CASSISGRADTQYF. The CDR3, as DNA: TGTGCCAGTAGTATCAGCGGGAGGGCAGATACGCAGTATTTT.

The J gene is TRBJ1-2, the V gene TRBV19; D call uncertain. V was clipped by 5 bases and J by 5 bases, with 6 bases between them. The CDR3 has 11 amino acids. Looked up from germline, CDR1 is LNHDA and CDR2 is SQIVND (reference sequence). CDR3 nucleotide sequence: TGTGCCAGTAGTCCGGGGTATGGCTACACCTTC. Translating it yields CASSPGYGYTF.

The CDR3 bases are TGTGCCAGCAGCTCCAGGGTCCAAGAGACCCAGTACTTC. It specifies CASSSRVQETQYF. The chain couples TRBV7-2 to TRBJ2-5; a possible D gene is TRBD1 (5 bases). The V and J ends lost 4 bases and 1 base respectively, with 7 bases between them. Germline loops: CDR1 SGHTA, CDR2 FQGNSA. The CDR3 extends over 13 amino acids.

This clone was detected only once. The V gene is TRBV2, the J gene TRBJ1-1; D is unclear. The CDR3 is 11 residues long. CDR1 is SNHLY and CDR2 is FYNNEI in the germline V gene. V lost 7 bases and J lost 3, with 6 bases in between. The CDR3 DNA reads TGTGCCAGCACAGAAGACACTGAAGCTTTCTTT. This codes for CASTEDTEAFF.

V usage is TRBV13 and J usage is TRBJ1-2; D gene uncertain. This CDR3 spans 13 amino acids. Germline-derived CDR1 and CDR2 are PRHDT and FYEKMQ (reference sequence). Between the trimmed V and J ends, which lost 8 bases and 7 bases, there was a span of 17 bases. The CDR3 region has the DNA TGTGCCAGCTTACTTGATAGTGGTCGTGGCTACACCTTC. This sequence encodes CASLLDSGRGYTF.

The sample holds one count of this clone. The chain recombines TRBV29-1 with TRBJ1-4; tentatively, D is TRBD1 (6 bases). The CDR3 is 13 amino acids. Germline V lookup: CDR1 SQVTM, CDR2 ANQGSEA. V lost 6 bases and J lost 7, with 15 bases in between. The CDR3 sequence is CSVGRGAGEKLFF. The CDR3 DNA sequence: TGCAGCGTGGGGAGGGGGGCAGGTGAAAAACTGTTTTTT.

This chain links TRBV5-1 with TRBJ2-3; 7 bases fit TRBD1. The J segment lost 6 bases and the V segment lost 4 bases, leaving 8 bases of the junction unmatched. Germline CDR1 and CDR2: SGHRS and YFSETQ. The CDR3 totals 14 residues. CDR3 DNA: TGCGCCAGCAGCACGGGACAGAACGTCGATACGCAGTATTTT. It encodes CASSTGQNVDTQYF.

The chain employs TRBV9 and TRBJ2-7, with TRBD1 as a possible D gene (6 bases). V was trimmed by 4 bases and J by 0 bases, leaving 17 bases between them. The CDR3 is made up of 16 amino acids. Germline V CDR1 and CDR2: SGDLS, YYNGEE. Written as DNA, the CDR3 is TGTGCCAGCAGCCCCTCGGGACACCCTAGCTCCTACGAGCAGTACTTC. Translating gives CASSPSGHPSSYEQYF.

The rearrangement joins TRBV5-4 to TRBJ2-1; D ambiguous. The germline CDR1 and CDR2 sequences are SGHNT and YYREEE (reference sequence). V was clipped by 4 bases and J by 1 base, with 6 bases between them. There are 13 residues in the CDR3. CDR3 sequence reads: CASSTASYNEQFF. DNA of the CDR3: TGTGCCAGCAGCACTGCTTCCTACAATGAGCAGTTCTTC.

This clone was seen a few times. The J gene is TRBJ1-5, the V gene TRBV28; the D is unclear. Deletions cut 5 bases from V and 8 bases from J, with 10 bases between. The CDR3 is made up of 12 amino acids. Germline CDR1 MDHEN, CDR2 SYDVKM. This CDR3 reads CASSTSQEPQHF. In nucleotides, the CDR3 is TGTGCCAGCAGTACGTCTCAGGAGCCCCAGCATTTT.

This rearrangement joins TRBV7-9 to TRBJ2-2, with D unclear. With 0 bases removed from V and 7 bases from J, the gap between germline ends came to 6 bases. The CDR3 runs 13 residues. Per the germline V gene, CDR1 is SEHNR and CDR2 is FQNEAQ (reference sequence). Written as DNA, the CDR3 is TGTGCCAGCAGCTTAGCTAGTGTCGGGGAGCTGTTTTTT. Its translation is CASSLASVGELFF. The entire variable domain, with the rest obtained from reference TRBV7-9 and TRBJ2-2, is as follows: DTGVSQNPRHKITKRGQNVTFRCDPISEHNRLYWYRQTLGQGPEFLTYFQNEAQLEKSRLLSDRFSAERPKGSFSTLEIQRTEQGDSAMYLCASSLASVGELFFGEGSRLTVL.